Shown below are 27 T cell receptor beta chains from a single sample sequenced in a study of identical twins. TCRdb fed the 5' RACE reads into MiXCR, producing one record per CDR3 protein. The data show hundreds of thousands of distinct CDR3 sequences, with 5.5% to 6.5% seen just once and 1.5% to 2% held by the top ten. Sequencing was carried out using naive T cells sorted from blood. These TCRs come from a man aged 18 to 29 in good health.

There are many counts of this clonotype. The genes are TRBV3-1 and TRBJ2-6; the D gene could be TRBD1 or TRBD2 (5 bases each). V lost 0 bases and J 1 base, leaving 7 bases between the germline ends. This CDR3 has 16 residues. The germline V gene has CDR1 LGHDT and CDR2 YNNKEL (reference sequence). The CDR3 region is CASSQERGSGANVLTF. The CDR3 DNA follows: TGTGCCAGCAGCCAAGAGAGGGGTTCTGGGGCCAACGTCCTGACTTTC.

This clonotype has at least ten counts. The V call is TRBV27, the J call TRBJ2-2, with D maybe TRBD1 (6 bases). V gave up 2 bases and J gave up 1 base, with 8 bases separating them. The germline V gene has CDR1 MNHEY and CDR2 SMNVEV (reference sequence). CDR3 length equals 15 residues. The CDR3 loop is CASSLGTLNTGELFF. DNA for the CDR3: TGTGCCAGCAGTTTAGGGACACTGAACACCGGGGAGCTGTTTTTT.

This clonotype was seen many times. The chain recombines TRBV6-5 with TRBJ2-3; 8 bases agree with TRBD2. The CDR3 has 17 amino acids. The junction had 6 bases not matched to a gene; V was cut back by 0 bases and J by 1 base. Germline V gene data show CDR1 as MNHEY and CDR2 as SVGAGI. The DNA for the CDR3 is TGTGCCAGCAGTTACTCGTCGGGAGGGCCGGGCACAGATACGCAGTATTTT. This encodes CASSYSSGGPGTDTQYF.

This clonotype was recorded at least ten times. The rearrangement joins TRBV27 to TRBJ1-2, with D uncertain. The V gene's germline CDR1 is MNHEY and CDR2 SMNVEV (reference sequence). Trimming shortened V by 4 bases and J by 3 bases, and 15 bases separated the two germline ends. CDR3 length: 15 residues. The CDR3 nucleotides are TGTGCCAGCAGTTGGTCCCCCAACCTCGACTATGGCTACACCTTC. As protein: CASSWSPNLDYGYTF.

The chain has TRBV7-9 and TRBJ2-3; 9 bases are shared with TRBD1. Losses at the gene ends were 5 bases for V and 5 bases for J; bases not matched to a gene: 11. This CDR3 region has 16 residues. Germline assignment: CDR1 SEHNR and CDR2 FQNEAQ (reference sequence). The CDR3 DNA reads as TGTGCCAGCAGCGCAACCACACAGGGGGCTGGAGATACGCAGTATTTT. It encodes CASSATTQGAGDTQYF.

There are many counts of this clonotype. The gene calls are TRBV6-5 and TRBJ1-6; unclear D gene. The V end lost 2 bases, the J end lost 7 bases, and 6 bases lay between the germline ends. The V gene's germline CDR1 is MNHEY and CDR2 SVGAGI. The CDR3 runs 13 residues. The CDR3 sequence is CASSYTENSPLHF. For the CDR3, the DNA is TGTGCCAGCAGTTACACCGAGAATTCACCCCTCCACTTT.

This clonotype turned up a few times. The rearrangement uses TRBV7-6 and TRBJ2-1; 8 nucleotides line up with TRBD1. This CDR3 has 11 amino acids. Germline CDR1 SGHVS, CDR2 FNYEAQ. V gave up 2 bases and J gave up 15 bases; unmatched junction bases: 3. The CDR3 DNA follows: TGTGCCAGCAGCTTACAGGGGGCCCCGTTCTTC. This encodes CASSLQGAPFF.

The table lists this clonotype with many counts. The V call is TRBV12-3 or TRBV12-4, the J call TRBJ2-1, with TRBD2 matching over 9 bases. V was clipped by 3 bases and J by 5 bases; unmatched bases: 5. The CDR3 is 15 amino acids. CDR3 in amino acids: CASSLGGRAHNEQFF. Here the CDR3 DNA reads TGTGCCAGCAGTTTGGGCGGGAGGGCCCACAATGAGCAGTTCTTC.

This clonotype was found many times. The rearrangement uses TRBV6-1 and TRBJ1-5; TRBD1 might be the D (6 bases). This CDR3 region has 15 residues. The V gene lost 3 bases and the J gene lost 5 bases, with 14 bases spanning the gap. The V gene's germline CDR1 is MNHNS and CDR2 SASEGT. The CDR3 DNA reads as TGTGCCAGCAGTGAGGGCCTCAGGGGCGATCAGCCCCAGCATTTT. Translation: CASSEGLRGDQPQHF.

The table lists this clonotype with many counts. The chain combines TRBV7-2 with TRBJ2-7, with D unclear. The length of the CDR3 is 12 residues. Germline CDR1 and CDR2: SGHTA and FQGNSA. V dropped 4 bases and J dropped 5 bases, with 9 bases sitting between them. Here the CDR3 reads CASSSYLHEQYF. CDR3 bases: TGTGCCAGCAGCTCCTATCTCCACGAGCAGTACTTC.

At least ten counts were recorded for this clonotype. This rearrangement joins TRBV2 to TRBJ1-5; tentative D call: TRBD1 (5 bases). With 4 bases removed from V and 2 bases from J, the gap between germline ends came to 12 bases. Per the germline V gene, CDR1 is SNHLY and CDR2 is FYNNEI. The CDR3 extends over 15 amino acids. CDR3 amino acids: CASSGGTGGNQPQHF. In nucleotides, the CDR3 is TGTGCCAGCAGTGGTGGGACGGGCGGCAATCAGCCCCAGCATTTT.

This clonotype was counted many times. This sequence joins TRBV7-2 and TRBJ2-3; TRBD2 matches 7 bases. The CDR3 extends over 16 amino acids. Looked up from germline, CDR1 is SGHTA and CDR2 is FQGNSA. Unmatched junction bases numbered 7, after V lost 0 bases and J lost 4 bases. Here the CDR3 DNA reads TGTGCCAGCAGCTTAGCGATCGGGAGGCCCCCAGATACGCAGTATTTT. Encoded protein: CASSLAIGRPPDTQYF.

This clonotype has a count of ten or more. This rearrangement joins TRBV5-1 to TRBJ2-1; 8 nucleotides match TRBD2. CDR3 size: 15 residues. V shed 5 bases and J 4 bases; nucleotides not matched to a gene: 8. Germline V CDR1 and CDR2: SGHRS, YFSETQ. Here the CDR3 DNA reads TGCGCCAGCAGGCAGGGTGGGACTAGGTACAATGAGCAGTTCTTC. Its protein is CASRQGGTRYNEQFF.

This clonotype was detected many times. The chain recombines TRBV29-1 with TRBJ2-2; TRBD2 matches 7 bases. V lost 6 bases and J lost 6; bases outside the gene matches: 16. Germline CDR1 is SQVTM and CDR2 is ANQGSEA. CDR3 size: 16 residues. CDR3 sequence: CSVGSVGRALPGELFF. As DNA, the CDR3 is TGCAGCGTAGGGTCAGTGGGGAGGGCCCTCCCCGGGGAGCTGTTTTTT.

The genes are TRBV7-9 and TRBJ2-3; D unclear. This CDR3 is 16 amino acids long. Trimming removed 5 bases from V and 1 base from J, with 16 bases in between. The germline CDR1 and CDR2 sequences are SEHNR and FQNEAQ (reference sequence). CDR3 loop: CASSPPSGAGTDTQYF. CDR3 coding DNA: TGTGCCAGCAGCCCTCCATCTGGCGCCGGCACAGATACGCAGTATTTT.

This clonotype was found many times. The chain has TRBV12-3 or TRBV12-4 and TRBJ1-2; D is unclear. Trimming shortened V by 6 bases and J by 4 bases, and 12 bases separated the two germline ends. This CDR3 comprises 13 residues. CDR3 in amino acids: CASSEDLRYGYTF. CDR3 DNA: TGTGCCAGCAGCGAAGACCTTCGCTATGGCTACACCTTC.

This clonotype was seen ten or more times. One end of the junction varies from germline; a read error may be responsible. V is TRBV19 and J is TRBJ2-1, with D possibly being TRBD2 (6 bases). Germline CDR1 LNHDA, CDR2 SQIVND (reference sequence). This CDR3 spans 12 amino acids. DNA for the CDR3: TGTGCCAGCAGTATAGGAGGGGATGAGCAGTTCTTC. Protein product: CASSIGGDEQFF. Full variable domain (remainder filled in from reference TRBV19 and TRBJ2-1): DGGITQSPKYLFRKEGQNVTLSCEQNLNHDAMYWYRQDPGQGLRLIYYSQIVNDFQKGDIAEGYSVSREKKESFPLTVTSAQKNPTAFYLCASSIGGDEQFFGPGTRLTVL.

This clonotype was recorded at least ten times. The CDR3 DNA sequence: TGTGCCATCAGGGGGACAGACCAAGAGACCCAGTACTTC. Encoded protein: CAIRGTDQETQYF. The chain couples TRBV10-3 to TRBJ2-5, with TRBD1 matching over 7 bases. CDR1 is ENHRY and CDR2 is SYGVKD in the germline V gene. The CDR3 covers 13 residues. V trimming: 6 bases; J trimming: 0 bases; junction bases outside the gene matches: 1.

The V call is TRBV7-9, the J call TRBJ2-7, with TRBD1 matching 7 bases. Germline trimming cut 5 bases from V and 2 bases from J; bases unmatched to any gene: 15. In germline, CDR1 is SEHNR, CDR2 FQNEAQ (reference sequence). This CDR3 is 17 amino acids long. The CDR3 loop reads CASSQDDRALRAYEQYF. The CDR3 DNA sequence: TGTGCCAGCAGCCAAGACGACAGGGCCCTCAGAGCCTACGAGCAGTACTTC.

This clonotype was recorded many times. The genes are TRBV6-2 or TRBV6-3 and TRBJ1-2, with D hard to call. Germline-derived CDR1 and CDR2 are MNHEY and SVGEGT. The CDR3 runs to 13 residues. The ends were cut back, 7 bases at V and 4 bases at J, with 13 bases in the middle. The CDR3 loop is CASTRSESYGYTF. The CDR3 DNA reads TGTGCCAGCACGAGATCGGAAAGCTATGGCTACACCTTC.

This clonotype was observed a handful of times. This chain links TRBV6-2 or TRBV6-3 with TRBJ1-1; D call uncertain. Trimming removed 2 bases from V and 0 bases from J, with 7 bases in between. The CDR3 runs 14 residues. Germline V lookup: CDR1 MNHEY, CDR2 SVGEGT. DNA for the CDR3: TGTGCCAGCAGTTACGGTGGAATGAACACTGAAGCTTTCTTT. This gives the protein CASSYGGMNTEAFF.

This clonotype was found a few times. The chain employs TRBV12-5 and TRBJ2-1; 7 bases agree with TRBD2. V shed 3 bases and J 4 bases; nucleotides not matched to a gene: 12. This CDR3 spans 17 amino acids. From germline, CDR1 is LGHNT and CDR2 FRNRAP. The DNA for the CDR3 is TGTGCTAGTGGTTTTTTTAGGCGGGAGAGGGCTTACAATGAGCAGTTCTTC. This codes for CASGFFRRERAYNEQFF.

The J gene is TRBJ2-7, the V gene TRBV5-1, with TRBD2 matching over 12 bases. Germline-derived CDR1 and CDR2 are SGHRS and YFSETQ. Trimming took 1 base from V and 3 from J; bases not matched to a gene: 8. This CDR3 spans 17 amino acids. The CDR3 DNA follows: TGCGCCAGCAGCTTGACCGCTAGCGGGAGGGCGCGCTACGAGCAGTACTTC. This gives the protein CASSLTASGRARYEQYF.

This clonotype was recorded many times. V gene TRBV27 combines with J gene TRBJ2-5; D gene ambiguous. This CDR3 has 11 amino acids. Germline V gene lookup returns CDR1 MNHEY and CDR2 SMNVEV (reference sequence). Trimming took off 6 bases at V and 2 bases at J, with 4 bases between the two ends. The CDR3 loop is CASRVQETQYF. CDR3 DNA: TGTGCCAGCAGGGTACAAGAGACCCAGTACTTC.

This clonotype was seen a few times. CDR3: CASSPQYTGELFF. The DNA of the CDR3 is TGTGCCAGCAGCCCTCAATACACCGGGGAGCTGTTTTTT. J is TRBJ2-2 and V is TRBV7-7, with D hard to call. V was clipped by 5 bases and J by 3 bases, with 7 bases between them. CDR1 is SSHAT, CDR2 FNYEAQ, per germline (reference sequence). CDR3 length: 13 amino acids.

In this sample, this clonotype turned up many times. This chain connects TRBV5-1 to TRBJ2-5; D is perhaps TRBD2 (5 bases). The CDR3 covers 14 residues. The V gene's germline CDR1 is SGHRS and CDR2 YFSETQ. Trimming removed 0 bases at V and 0 bases at J, with 6 bases between. As DNA, the CDR3 is TGCGCCAGCAGCTTGGTGGGAGACCAAGAGACCCAGTACTTC. Translated, it gives CASSLVGDQETQYF.

Only a few counts were recorded for this clonotype. In DNA form, the CDR3 reads TGCGCCAGCAGCCAAGATAAGTATGGTCGCGGAAACACCGGGGAGCTGTTTTTT. This sequence encodes CASSQDKYGRGNTGELFF. The chain has TRBV4-1 and TRBJ2-2; D uncertain. From germline, CDR1 is MGHRA and CDR2 YSYEKL. The V end was cut by 0 bases, the J end by 2 bases, with 16 bases between. The length of the CDR3 is 18 residues.